The rows below give T cell receptor beta chains drawn from one sample of a study of OX40 agonist ivuxolimab in advanced cancers. Sequencing was performed with immunoSEQ multiplex PCR; in TCRdb, only in-frame clones are kept and a portion is missing. The data show around 53,000 clones, approximately 75% seen once. Sequenced material: CD4+ or CD8+ T cells sorted from blood, taken in a trial of the OX40 agonist ivuxolimab. The receptors stem from an adult with an advanced solid tumor such as melanoma, head and neck, liver or kidney cancer. The CDR3 runs from the conserved cysteine through the conserved F or W. A D gene is named only where the DNA matches it firmly. The size field is filled for only some rows; it gives once, few, many or a size class.

>TRBD2|once|TRBJ2-2|TRBV7-2
TGTGCCAGCAGCTTAAGACTAGCGGGAGCGGGCGGGGAGCTGTTTTTT
CASSLRLAGAGGELFF
>TRBD1|-|TRBJ2-5|TRBV5-1
TGCGCCAGCAGCTCGACAGGGGTTGGCGAGACCCAGTACTTC
CASSSTGVGETQYF
>-|-|TRBJ2-3|TRBV11-3
TGTGCCAGCAGCAAAAGGGGGGGGTCGGGAGATACGCAGTATTTT
CASSKRGGSGDTQYF
>-|-|TRBJ1-2|TRBV18
TGTGCCAGCTCACCACGGGAAGGGGTGAACTATGGCTACACCTTC
CASSPREGVNYGYTF
>TRBD1|few|TRBJ2-7|TRBV19
TGTGCCAGTAGTATGGGAGACAGGGGAATTTACGAGCAGTACTTC
CASSMGDRGIYEQYF
>-|-|TRBJ1-6|TRBV25-1
TGTGCCAGCAGAGAGGATGAGTTGTCACCCCTCCACTTT
CASREDELSPLHF
>TRBD2|-|TRBJ2-3|TRBV15
TGTGCCACCAGCAGTTCGACCGGGGGGGCTGGCACAGATACGCAGTATTTT
CATSSSTGGAGTDTQYF
>TRBD1|-|TRBJ2-5|TRBV7-2
TGTGCCAGCAGGCTTGACAGGGGACAAGAGACCCAGTACTTC
CASRLDRGQETQYF
>-|-|TRBJ1-5|TRBV27
TGTGCCAGCAGTTTAAGGACGGGGAACAATCAGCCCCAGCATTTT
CASSLRTGNNQPQHF
>-|few|TRBJ1-2|TRBV2
TGTGCCAGCAGTGCCACAGGGCGAAACTATGGCTACACCTTC
CASSATGRNYGYTF
>-|-|TRBJ2-7|TRBV29-1
TGCAGCGTTGAGGGGGGGCCTGTCTACGAGCAGTACTTC
CSVEGGPVYEQYF
>TRBD2|few|TRBJ2-7|TRBV7-6
TGTGCCAGCAAGACTAGCGGGGGGGCGGGCGAGCAGTACTTC
CASKTSGGAGEQYF
>-|-|TRBJ1-4|TRBV18
TGTGCCAGCTCTGGGTCGCCCCGAGTCGCAACTAATGAAAAACTGTTTTTT
CASSGSPRVATNEKLFF
>-|-|TRBJ2-7|TRBV5-6
TGTGCCAGCAGCTTGTTCGGGACGGCTTCCTACGAGCAGTACTTC
CASSLFGTASYEQYF
>-|-|TRBJ2-7|TRBV19
TGTGCCAGTAGTCCTCTCGAAACTATCTACGAGCAGTACTTC
CASSPLETIYEQYF
>-|-|TRBJ2-6|TRBV19
TGTGCCGCATTATTCGACTCTGGGGCCAACGTCCTGACTTTC
CAALFDSGANVLTF
>TRBD1|-|TRBJ1-2|TRBV18
TGTGCCAGCTCCCCGGACAGGGCTAACTACACCTTC
CASSPDRANYTF
>TRBD2|once|TRBJ2-1|TRBV19
TGTGCCAGTAGTATAATTCGACTAGCGGGAGGAAATGAGCAGTTCTTC
CASSIIRLAGGNEQFF
>-|-|TRBJ1-1|TRBV14
TGTGCCAGCAGCCGAGCGGGGTATGAAGCTTTCTTT
CASSRAGYEAFF
>-|once|TRBJ1-4|TRBV7-9
TGTGCCAGCAGCTCGGGGACAACGGGAAATGAAAAACTGTTTTTT
CASSSGTTGNEKLFF
>-|-|TRBJ2-3|TRBV2
TGTGCCAGCAGCCCACCGGGACTCAGCACAGATACGCAGTATTTT
CASSPPGLSTDTQYF
>TRBD2|once|TRBJ2-1|TRBV5-1
TGCGCCAGCAGCTTGGTACTAGCGAAAAATGAGCAGTTCTTC
CASSLVLAKNEQFF
>-|-|TRBJ1-1|TRBV6-6
TGTGCCAGCACGGGCCGGGGCAAGTTGAACACTGAAGCTTTCTTT
CASTGRGKLNTEAFF
>TRBD1|-|TRBJ2-1|TRBV6-5
TGTGCCAGCAGTTACGACAGGGGCTCTTTCAATGAGCAGTTCTTC
CASSYDRGSFNEQFF
>TRBD1|-|TRBJ1-4|TRBV28
TGTGCCAGCAGTAAGGGACAGGGTAATGAAAAACTGTTTTTT
CASSKGQGNEKLFF
>-|-|TRBJ1-1|TRBV11-2
TGTGCCAGCAGCTTAGATCCGTGGGGGGCTCGGACTGAAGCTTTCTTT
CASSLDPWGARTEAFF
>TRBD2|-|TRBJ2-5|TRBV7-9
TGTGCCAGCACCCAAGCGGGGGGGAAAGAGACCCAGTACTTC
CASTQAGGKETQYF
>-|-|TRBJ2-3|TRBV29-1
TGCACCATCTCAGGGCGGGGAATCATCTCTCAAGATACGCAGTATTTT
CTISGRGIISQDTQYF
>-|-|TRBJ2-3|TRBV6-5
TGTGCCAGCAGTTACACCCCGACAGCTAGCACAGATACGCAGTATTTT
CASSYTPTASTDTQYF
>-|-|TRBJ2-1|TRBV5-1
TGCGCCAGCAGCCCCGCCCCCCGGCGGGGAGCTTACAATGAGCAGTTCTTC
CASSPAPRRGAYNEQFF
>TRBD1|-|TRBJ1-1|TRBV6-5
TGTGCCAGCAGTTACAGGACAGGGGGAGCTGAAGCTTTCTTT
CASSYRTGGAEAFF
>-|-|TRBJ2-3|TRBV5-4
TGTGCCAGCAGCCGAGCGGGCTCGGATACGCAGTATTTT
CASSRAGSDTQYF
>TRBD1|-|TRBJ1-2|TRBV7-2
TGTGCCAGCAGCTTAGAATACAGGGGGAATGGCTACACCTTC
CASSLEYRGNGYTF
>-|-|TRBJ1-5|TRBV19
TGTGCCAGTAGTCCCCGCGGAGGAGGTCAGCCCCAGCATTTT
CASSPRGGGQPQHF
>-|-|TRBJ1-2|TRBV13
TGTGCCAGCAGCCCTCAGAGGTTCTATGGCTATACCTTC
CASSPQRFYGYTF
>-|-|TRBJ2-4|TRBV28
TGTGCCAGCAGTTTAAGAACAGTAGCCAAAAACATTCAGTACTTC
CASSLRTVAKNIQYF
>-|-|TRBJ1-3|TRBV7-2
TGTGCCAGCAGCTTAGTTTCGGGACCCTCTGGAAACACCATATATTTT
CASSLVSGPSGNTIYF
>TRBD1|-|TRBJ1-5|TRBV19
TGTGCCAGTAAAGAGACAGGGAGTATCAATCAGCCCCAGCATTTT
CASKETGSINQPQHF
>TRBD2|-|TRBJ2-5|TRBV11-2
TGTGCCAGCAGTCCTAAGCGGGGGGACCAAGAGACCCAGTACTTC
CASSPKRGDQETQYF
>-|once|TRBJ1-6|TRBV2
TGTGCCAGCAGTAGAACGGGGACCATCTCCTATAATTCACCCCTCCACTTT
CASSRTGTISYNSPLHF
>-|few|TRBJ2-7|TRBV19
TGTGCCAGTAAGGACACTTACTCCTCCTACGAGCAGTACTTC
CASKDTYSSYEQYF
>-|-|TRBJ2-7|TRBV15
TGTGCCACCAGCAGGATGGGGGACTACGAGCAGTACTTC
CATSRMGDYEQYF
>TRBD1|once|TRBJ1-1|TRBV5-1
TGCGCCAGCAGCTCACAGGGGGGCACTGAAGCTTTCTTT
CASSSQGGTEAFF
>-|-|TRBJ2-5|TRBV2
TGTGCCAGCAGTGGTGGATTCCAAGAGACCCAGTACTTC
CASSGGFQETQYF
>-|-|TRBJ2-2|TRBV7-2
TGTGCCAGCAGATCCCAGGGGGGGAAAAGGACCGGGGAGCTGTTTTTT
CASRSQGGKRTGELFF
>TRBD1|many|TRBJ1-2|TRBV7-9
TGTGCCAGCAGCTCAGGACAGGCGGCCTATGGCTACACCTTC
CASSSGQAAYGYTF